This T cell receptor beta chain came from a study of early T cells in non-severe SARS-CoV-2 infection. V gave up 5 bases and J gave up 7 bases; unmatched junction bases: 12. The CDR3 length is 15 residues. CDR1 is SGHTA, CDR2 FQGNSA, per germline. This clonotype was observed at least ten times. TCRdb used MiXCR to reprocess the 5' RACE reads, holding one entry per CDR3 protein. The sample lists around 80,000 distinct CDR3 sequences, roughly 10% occurring once. The TCR originated in an adult who was a healthcare worker with PCR-confirmed SARS-CoV-2 infection or an uninfected control (not recorded which). The starting material was whole blood, obtained at baseline. V is TRBV7-2 and J is TRBJ2-5; 8 nucleotides align to TRBD2. The CDR3 DNA follows: TGTGCCAGCAGCCCCGCCGGGACTAGTGCGGGGACCCAGTACTTC. Amino acid sequence: CASSPAGTSAGTQYF.